This T cell receptor beta chain stems from a study of blood T cell repertoires in COVID-19. Profiled with immunoSEQ multiplex PCR; TCRdb holds only in-frame clones, not every one. In the table there are tens of thousands of clones, more than 75% of which are singletons. The germline V gene encodes CDR1 MNHEY and CDR2 SVGAGI. Trimming cost V 2 bases and J 1 base; bases outside gene matches: 7. The CDR3 length is 16 residues. This TCR was recovered from a man aged 50 to 60 with active COVID-19. V and J are TRBV6-5 and TRBJ1-1; TRBD1 matches at 7 bases. Material for sequencing was peripheral blood. CDR3 region: CASSYLSTGRNTEAFF. For the CDR3, the DNA is TGTGCCAGCAGTTACCTTTCGACAGGGCGGAACACTGAAGCTTTCTTT.